This note documents a single T cell receptor (beta chain) sequence. The antigen remains unidentified. The data originate from a study of T cell responses to AZD1222 COVID-19 vaccine. Broader study findings: Spike-specific TCR depth and breadth grew after two AZD1222 doses.

Sequenced by immunoSEQ multiplex PCR; TCRdb stores in-frame clones only, minus some. The table has 40,000 to 45,000 clones, 75% to 85% seen once. The source is an adult in good health. The source was peripheral blood, collected on day 0 of AZD1222 vaccination.

This CDR3 is CASSPAPGANVLTF. For the CDR3, the DNA is TGTGCCAGCTCACCAGCTCCTGGGGCCAACGTCCTGACTTTC. The V and J genes are TRBV18 and TRBJ2-6; D remains unclear. Trimming pared 2 bases from V and 2 bases from J, leaving 4 bases between. This CDR3 is 14 amino acids long. Germline CDR1 KGHSH, CDR2 LQKENI.